Listed here are 5 T cell receptor beta chains from one sample, sequenced in a study of CD8 T cells in Susac syndrome. The RNA, about 0.45 to 1 ug, was put through reverse transcription using random hexamers. From the immunoSEQ multiplex PCR reads, TCRdb called clonotypes with MiXCR, one entry per CDR3 protein. The profile shows 160,000 or so distinct CDR3 sequences, around 95% of them singletons. Sequencing was performed on CD8+ T cells from PBMCs. These receptors were taken from a human donor with multiple sclerosis.

The chain recombines TRBV7-9 with TRBJ2-4; 10 nucleotides align to TRBD1. With V trimmed by 4 bases and J by 2 bases, 2 bases remained unmatched. CDR1 SEHNR and CDR2 FQNEAQ come from the germline V gene (reference sequence). This CDR3 is built from 15 residues. This CDR3 is CASSSDRGSKNIQYF. CDR3 DNA: TGTGCCAGCAGCTCGGACAGGGGGTCCAAAAACATTCAGTACTTC.

This chain links TRBV9 with TRBJ1-1, with D unclear. The CDR3 has 15 residues. CDR1 SGDLS and CDR2 YYNGEE come from the germline V gene. V was trimmed by 4 bases and J by 6 bases, leaving 19 bases between them. The CDR3 nucleotides read TGTGCCAGCAGCCCCCGGCTATCTGGGAGCGCTGAAGCTTTCTTT. Protein: CASSPRLSGSAEAFF.

The chain has TRBV20-1 and TRBJ1-2, with D unclear. Looked up from germline, CDR1 is DFQATT and CDR2 is SNEGSKA (reference sequence). This CDR3 is built from 13 residues. Trimming left V 4 bases short and J 4 bases short, with 13 bases between. CDR3 in amino acids: CSATSPSGYGYTF. CDR3 bases: TGCAGTGCTACGTCCCCTTCTGGCTATGGCTACACCTTC.

The chain recombines TRBV7-3 with TRBJ2-1; possible D gene TRBD2, 6 bases. The CDR3 extends over 15 amino acids. Trimming stripped 5 bases from V and 8 bases from J, with 19 bases between. The germline V gene encodes CDR1 SGHTA and CDR2 FQGTGA. The CDR3 loop reads CASSRLGWSSDEQFF. CDR3 bases: TGTGCCAGCAGCCGACTAGGCTGGTCTAGCGATGAGCAGTTCTTC.

The V gene is TRBV7-9, the J gene TRBJ2-7; no firm D call. The CDR3 extends over 11 amino acids. CDR1 and CDR2 from the germline V gene are SEHNR and FQNEAQ (reference sequence). V lost 4 bases to trimming and J lost 7 bases, with 8 bases between them. The CDR3 bases are TGTGCCAGCAGCTGGCTTGAGGAGCAGTACTTC. It encodes CASSWLEEQYF. The entire variable domain, with the rest obtained from reference TRBV7-9 and TRBJ2-7, is as follows: DTGVSQNPRHKITKRGQNVTFRCDPISEHNRLYWYRQTLGQGPEFLTYFQNEAQLEKSRLLSDRFSAERPKGSFSTLEIQRTEQGDSAMYLCASSWLEEQYFGPGTRLTVT.